These T cell receptor beta chains were read from a single sample in a study of blood T cells in healthy people across ages. TCRdb recomputed calls from the 5' RACE reads with MiXCR, one row per CDR3 protein. This sample yields more than 1,400,000 distinct CDR3 sequences, of which around two fifths are seen a single time; roughly 7.7% belongs to the top ten. Sequenced sample: blood. The receptors shown here come from a woman between 18 and 29 years old in good health. CDR3s include the opening cysteine and the closing phenylalanine or tryptophan. The order of the fields is CDR3 length, clone size, V gene, CDR3 protein. Where a row states a size, it is once, few, many or the class of an expanded clone; other rows omit it.

cdr3_length: 14
clone_size: few
v_call: TRBV5-1
cdr3_aa: CASSPGTAHNEQFF

cdr3_length: 13
clone_size: .
v_call: TRBV29-1
cdr3_aa: CSVPDRGSHEQFF

cdr3_length: 14
clone_size: .
v_call: TRBV7-9
cdr3_aa: CASSLNAGAETQYF

cdr3_length: 12
clone_size: .
v_call: TRBV10-1
cdr3_aa: CASSEGRTPLHF

cdr3_length: 12
clone_size: .
v_call: TRBV6-1
cdr3_aa: CAGSGGGDEQFF

cdr3_length: 13
clone_size: .
v_call: TRBV10-3
cdr3_aa: CASAPELQETQYF

cdr3_length: 13
clone_size: .
v_call: TRBV6-1
cdr3_aa: CASSEAVVDTQYF

cdr3_length: 11
clone_size: .
v_call: TRBV10-3
cdr3_aa: CAISAGGEQFF

cdr3_length: 15
clone_size: .
v_call: TRBV24-1
cdr3_aa: CATSDVSGASYEQYF

cdr3_length: 13
clone_size: .
v_call: TRBV2
cdr3_aa: CASTRAITDTQYF

cdr3_length: 13
clone_size: .
v_call: TRBV2
cdr3_aa: CASGRVGNYGYTF

cdr3_length: 15
clone_size: .
v_call: TRBV5-1
cdr3_aa: CASSPTSGVDNEQFF

cdr3_length: 12
clone_size: .
v_call: TRBV30
cdr3_aa: CAWTRPNYGYTF

cdr3_length: 16
clone_size: few
v_call: TRBV7-9
cdr3_aa: CASSLRTSRSYNEQFF

cdr3_length: 13
clone_size: .
v_call: TRBV7-9
cdr3_aa: CASSLPTNTEAFF

cdr3_length: 20
clone_size: .
v_call: TRBV12-3/TRBV12-4
cdr3_aa: CASSLGTGRAGLISKNIQYF

cdr3_length: 17
clone_size: few
v_call: TRBV7-2
cdr3_aa: CASSELPGPPVVHEQYF

cdr3_length: 15
clone_size: .
v_call: TRBV6-6
cdr3_aa: CASSYSGQAPYEQYF

cdr3_length: 16
clone_size: few
v_call: TRBV12-3/TRBV12-4
cdr3_aa: CASSIQTSGTQETQYF

cdr3_length: 15
clone_size: .
v_call: TRBV12-3/TRBV12-4
cdr3_aa: CASSLVSVGYYGYTF

cdr3_length: 15
clone_size: .
v_call: TRBV13
cdr3_aa: CASSSPGTGRNEQFF

cdr3_length: 13
clone_size: few
v_call: TRBV12-3/TRBV12-4
cdr3_aa: CASRGRTNQPQHF